What follows are 21 T cell receptor beta chains derived from one specimen sequenced in a study of CD8+ T cells in alopecia areata. Extracted RNA was reverse transcribed, and the resulting cDNA served as sequencing template. Here immunoSEQ multiplex PCR was the method, and the copy in TCRdb shows in-frame clones only, minus some. Found here are about 150,000 clones, more than 40% of them singletons; the top ten hold approximately 6.8%. The sample comprised CD4+ T cells sorted from blood. The receptors come from a human donor with alopecia areata.

V is TRBV30 and J is TRBJ1-1; D uncertain. In germline, CDR1 is GTSNPN, CDR2 SVGIG (reference sequence). The CDR3 spans 13 residues. V lost 4 bases, J lost 7 bases, and 16 bases lay in between. The CDR3, as DNA: TGTGCCTGGAAGTCTTTCGTCCCGCATGAAGCTTTCTTT. The encoded protein is CAWKSFVPHEAFF.

The rearrangement joins TRBV29-1 to TRBJ2-3; 7 bases fit TRBD2. Looked up from germline, CDR1 is SQVTM and CDR2 is ANQGSEA. The CDR3 consists of 13 residues. V dropped 7 bases and J dropped 6; count of bases not matched to a gene: 10. The CDR3 loop is CSAPGGSIDTQYF. In DNA form, the CDR3 reads TGCAGCGCCCCGGGCGGGAGCATTGATACGCAGTATTTT.

This clone was seen only a few times. The chain is built from TRBV9 and TRBJ1-1; no reliable D call. This CDR3 comprises 17 residues. Germline V gene data show CDR1 as SGDLS and CDR2 as YYNGEE. V shed 0 bases and J shed 0 bases, with 15 bases lying between them. The CDR3 is CASSVARSGRMNTEAFF. Here the CDR3 DNA reads TGTGCCAGCAGCGTAGCCCGATCCGGACGGATGAACACTGAAGCTTTCTTT.

This clone was counted a few times. V gene TRBV19 combines with J gene TRBJ2-2; D might be TRBD1 (6 bases). This CDR3 has 15 residues. CDR1 is LNHDA, CDR2 SQIVND, per germline (reference sequence). V shed 8 bases and J shed 0 bases, with 13 bases lying between them. The CDR3 reads CASRQGHTNTGELFF. The CDR3 bases are TGTGCCAGTCGCCAGGGACATACGAACACCGGGGAGCTGTTTTTT.

This clone was seen only a few times. The CDR3 spells CATGGTQETQYF. CDR3 in DNA: TGTGCCACCGGAGGAACCCAAGAGACCCAGTACTTC. The rearrangement uses TRBV2 and TRBJ2-5; D possibly corresponds to TRBD2 (5 bases). Germline loops: CDR1 SNHLY, CDR2 FYNNEI. The CDR3 extends over 12 amino acids. Trimming stripped 10 bases from V and 1 base from J, with 10 bases between.

This clone was counted only a few times. V is TRBV27 and J is TRBJ2-7; 11 bases agree with TRBD2. Germline V gene data show CDR1 as MNHEY and CDR2 as SMNVEV (reference sequence). After removal of 2 bases from V and 7 bases from J, the junction contained 13 bases not matched to a gene. The CDR3 is 17 amino acids. The CDR3 sequence is CASSLRVLAGELGEQYF. CDR3 nucleotides: TGTGCCAGCAGTTTACGGGTACTAGCGGGAGAGCTTGGAGAGCAGTACTTC.

This chain uses TRBV5-1 with TRBJ2-7; TRBD2 agrees at 10 bases. J was trimmed by 3 bases and V by 2 bases; bases with no gene match: 2. Germline V gene sequence: CDR1 SGHRS, CDR2 YFSETQ. This CDR3 is 14 amino acids long. The CDR3 DNA reads TGCGCCAGCAGCTTTAGCGGGAGGTACTACGAGCAGTACTTC. This translates into CASSFSGRYYEQYF.

This chain links TRBV5-6 with TRBJ1-1; D unresolved. The germline V gene has CDR1 SGHDT and CDR2 YYEEEE. The CDR3 has 13 amino acids. V shed 0 bases and J shed 5 bases, with 8 bases lying between them. The CDR3 DNA reads TGTGCCAGCAGCTTGGTAGGGCGGACTGAAGCTTTCTTT. This codes for CASSLVGRTEAFF.

V is TRBV5-1 and J is TRBJ2-5; 14 nucleotides align to TRBD2. The junction had 3 bases not matched to a gene; V was cut back by 4 bases and J by 4 bases. Germline CDR1 and CDR2: SGHRS and YFSETQ. The CDR3 totals 15 residues. In DNA, the CDR3 is TGCGCCAGCAGCAGGGGGACTAGCGGGAGAGAGACCCAGTACTTC. The encoded protein is CASSRGTSGRETQYF.

V gene TRBV11-2 combines with J gene TRBJ2-5, with D uncertain. Looked up from germline, CDR1 is SGHAT and CDR2 is FQNNGV. V lost 10 bases to trimming and J lost 5 bases, with 11 bases between them. The CDR3 length is 11 residues. The CDR3 DNA reads TGTGCCACCGGCCTCGGGGAGACCCAGTACTTC. As protein: CATGLGETQYF.

This clone was found a few times. This rearrangement joins TRBV7-2 to TRBJ2-1; D is ambiguous. Germline V gene lookup returns CDR1 SGHTA and CDR2 FQGNSA. Trimming removed 4 bases from V and 6 bases from J, with 16 bases in between. The length of the CDR3 is 15 residues. CDR3 in DNA: TGTGCCAGCAGCTCAAGAACGGCTCGCACCAATGAGCAGTTCTTC. Translated: CASSSRTARTNEQFF.

This chain joins TRBV7-2 and TRBJ1-2; D not certain. V was pared by 4 bases and J by 2 bases, with 2 bases between. This CDR3 is built from 11 residues. In germline, CDR1 is SGHTA, CDR2 FQGNSA. The DNA of the CDR3 is TGTGCCAGCAGCTCGAACTATGGCTACACCTTC. This encodes CASSSNYGYTF. The full variable domain, with the rest looked up from reference TRBV7-2 and TRBJ1-2, is GAGVSQSPSNKVTEKGKDVELRCDPISGHTALYWYRQSLGQGLEFLIYFQGNSAPDKSGLPSDRFSAERTGGSVSTLTIQRTQQEDSAVYLCASSSNYGYTFGSGTRLTVV.

The chain is built from TRBV4-1 and TRBJ2-1, with 11 bases that match TRBD2. CDR1 is MGHRA and CDR2 is YSYEKL in the germline V gene. The junction had 11 bases not matched to a gene; V was cut back by 0 bases and J by 10 bases. CDR3 size: 17 residues. DNA for the CDR3: TGCGCCAGCAGCCAAGACCCGGGACTAGCGGCCCGCTCGGAGCAGTTCTTC. Translated: CASSQDPGLAARSEQFF.

The chain recombines TRBV4-1 with TRBJ2-7; D possibly corresponds to TRBD2 (6 bases). Germline CDR1 and CDR2: MGHRA and YSYEKL. Trimming removed 4 bases at V and 6 bases at J, with 22 bases between. The CDR3 covers 16 residues. CDR3 residues: CASSRTWRERTGEQYF. For the CDR3, the DNA is TGCGCCAGCAGCCGCACATGGAGGGAGAGAACAGGCGAGCAGTACTTC.

The chain uses TRBV5-1 and TRBJ2-7, with a possible D match to TRBD2 (5 bases). This CDR3 spans 14 amino acids. Germline values: CDR1 SGHRS, CDR2 YFSETQ. The V end lost 3 bases, the J end lost 2 bases, and 12 bases lay between the germline ends. CDR3 region: CASSSDSLPYEQYF. In DNA, the CDR3 is TGCGCCAGCAGCTCGGACTCCCTCCCCTACGAGCAGTACTTC. The complete variable domain, with remaining parts taken from reference TRBV5-1 and TRBJ2-7, reads KAGVTQTPRYLIKTRGQQVTLSCSPISGHRSVSWYQQTPGQGLQFLFEYFSETQRNKGNFPGRFSGRQFSNSRSEMNVSTLELGDSALYLCASSSDSLPYEQYFGPGTRLTVT.

This clone was recorded a few times. The chain joins TRBV5-4 to TRBJ1-1; D is undetermined. V lost 1 base and J 4 bases, leaving 8 bases between the germline ends. Germline values: CDR1 SGHNT, CDR2 YYREEE (reference sequence). This CDR3 has 13 residues. The CDR3 coding sequence is TGTGCCAGCAGCTTGACATGGGCCACTGAAGCTTTCTTT. Its translation: CASSLTWATEAFF. Using reference TRBV5-4 and TRBJ1-1 for the parts outside the CDR3, the full variable domain is ETGVTQSPTHLIKTRGQQVTLRCSSQSGHNTVSWYQQALGQGPQFIFQYYREEENGRGNFPPRFSGLQFPNYSSELNVNALELDDSALYLCASSLTWATEAFFGQGTRLTVV.

Note on this clone: This CDR3 is also generated by other DNA sequences in the sample. The chain couples TRBV7-6 to TRBJ2-7; unclear D gene. The germline V and J ends were trimmed by 1 base and 2 bases, with 6 bases remaining between them. The CDR3 sequence is 13 residues long. Germline loops: CDR1 SGHVS, CDR2 FNYEAQ. The CDR3 loop is CASSLGSTYEQYF. The CDR3 region has the DNA TGTGCCAGCAGCTTAGGATCAACCTACGAGCAGTACTTC.

The genes are TRBV29-1 and TRBJ2-1, with D possibly called TRBD1 or TRBD2 (5 bases each). V dropped 4 bases and J dropped 0 bases, with 22 bases sitting between them. Germline values: CDR1 SQVTM, CDR2 ANQGSEA. CDR3 length: 18 amino acids. CDR3 DNA: TGCAGCGTTGGGCCCTTCTCGGGACCAAAAGCCTCCTACAATGAGCAGTTCTTC. Its protein is CSVGPFSGPKASYNEQFF.

The V call is TRBV28, the J call TRBJ2-1, with 9 bases lining up with TRBD2. The CDR3 consists of 17 residues. Germline assignment: CDR1 MDHEN and CDR2 SYDVKM. V shed 6 bases and J 4 bases; nucleotides not matched to a gene: 13. CDR3: CASRPWGSSGNYNEQFF. CDR3 nucleotide sequence: TGTGCCAGCAGACCCTGGGGGTCTAGCGGGAATTACAATGAGCAGTTCTTC.

This chain links TRBV6-5 with TRBJ2-7; D call uncertain. Per the germline V gene, CDR1 is MNHEY and CDR2 is SVGAGI. The V end was cut by 3 bases, the J end by 0 bases, with 15 bases between. CDR3 size: 16 residues. This CDR3 is CASSYGRPPSSYEQYF. DNA of the CDR3: TGTGCCAGCAGTTATGGACGGCCACCGAGCTCCTACGAGCAGTACTTC.

This clone was observed a single time. The V gene is TRBV7-9, the J gene TRBJ2-7, with D perhaps matching TRBD1 (6 bases). The CDR3 loop spans 15 amino acids. The ends were cut back, 5 bases at V and 5 bases at J, with 19 bases in the middle. Germline CDR1 and CDR2: SEHNR and FQNEAQ (reference sequence). CDR3 sequence reads: CASSGRDIGRDEQYF. In DNA form, the CDR3 reads TGTGCCAGCAGCGGCCGGGACATAGGTAGGGACGAGCAGTACTTC.